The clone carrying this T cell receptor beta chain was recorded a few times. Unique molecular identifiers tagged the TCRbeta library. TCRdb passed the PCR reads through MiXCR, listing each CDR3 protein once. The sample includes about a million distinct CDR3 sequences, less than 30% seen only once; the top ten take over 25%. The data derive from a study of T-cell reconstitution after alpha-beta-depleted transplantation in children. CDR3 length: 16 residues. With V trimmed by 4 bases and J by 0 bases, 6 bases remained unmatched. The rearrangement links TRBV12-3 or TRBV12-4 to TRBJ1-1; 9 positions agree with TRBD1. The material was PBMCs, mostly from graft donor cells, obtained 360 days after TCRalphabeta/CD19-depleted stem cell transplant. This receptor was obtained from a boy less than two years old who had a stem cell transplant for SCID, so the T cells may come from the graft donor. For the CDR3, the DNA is TGTGCCAGCAGTTCATGGACAGGGGCTATGAACACTGAAGCTTTCTTT. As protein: CASSSWTGAMNTEAFF.